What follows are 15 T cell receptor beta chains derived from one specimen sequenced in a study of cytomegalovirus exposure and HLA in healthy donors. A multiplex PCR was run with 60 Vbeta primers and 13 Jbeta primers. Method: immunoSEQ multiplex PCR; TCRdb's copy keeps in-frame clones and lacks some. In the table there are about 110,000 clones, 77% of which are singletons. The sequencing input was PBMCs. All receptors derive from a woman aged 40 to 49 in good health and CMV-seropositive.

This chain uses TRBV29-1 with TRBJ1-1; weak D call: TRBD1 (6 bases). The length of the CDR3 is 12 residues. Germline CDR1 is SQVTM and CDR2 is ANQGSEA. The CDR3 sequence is CCGGPRYTEAFF. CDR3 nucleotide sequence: TGCTGCGGGGGGCCCCGCTACACTGAAGCTTTCTTT.

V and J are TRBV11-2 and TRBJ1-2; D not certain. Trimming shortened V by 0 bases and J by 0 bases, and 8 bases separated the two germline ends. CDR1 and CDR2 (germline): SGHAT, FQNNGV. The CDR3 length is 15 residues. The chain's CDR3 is CASSLEQETNYGYTF. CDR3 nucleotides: TGTGCCAGCAGCTTAGAGCAGGAAACTAACTATGGCTACACCTTC.

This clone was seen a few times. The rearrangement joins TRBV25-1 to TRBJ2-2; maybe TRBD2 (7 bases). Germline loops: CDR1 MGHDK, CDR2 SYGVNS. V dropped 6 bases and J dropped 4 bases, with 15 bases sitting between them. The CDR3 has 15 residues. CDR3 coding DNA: TGTGCCAGCAGGGGCCAGGGGAGGGTCACCGGGGAGCTGTTTTTT. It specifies CASRGQGRVTGELFF.

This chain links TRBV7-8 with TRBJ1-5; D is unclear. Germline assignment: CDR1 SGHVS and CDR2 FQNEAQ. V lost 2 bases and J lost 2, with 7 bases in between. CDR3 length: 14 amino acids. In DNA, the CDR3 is TGTGCCAGCAGCTTAATCCGAGGCAATCAGCCCCAGCATTTT. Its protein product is CASSLIRGNQPQHF.

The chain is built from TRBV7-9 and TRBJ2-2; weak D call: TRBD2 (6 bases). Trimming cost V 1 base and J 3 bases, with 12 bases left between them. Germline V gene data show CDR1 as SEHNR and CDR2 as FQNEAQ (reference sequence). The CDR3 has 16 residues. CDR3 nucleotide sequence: TGTGCCAGCAGCTTAGGGGGAGGAGGAGACACCGGGGAGCTGTTTTTT. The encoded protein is CASSLGGGGDTGELFF.

The CDR3 region has the DNA TGCAGCGTTGTTGGACTAGCCCCATCAGAGCAGTACTTC. Residues: CSVVGLAPSEQYF. The chain combines TRBV29-1 with TRBJ2-7; 8 positions agree with TRBD2. The CDR3 has 13 amino acids. V lost 4 bases, J lost 7 bases, and 9 bases stayed unmatched. Germline CDR1 is SQVTM and CDR2 is ANQGSEA.

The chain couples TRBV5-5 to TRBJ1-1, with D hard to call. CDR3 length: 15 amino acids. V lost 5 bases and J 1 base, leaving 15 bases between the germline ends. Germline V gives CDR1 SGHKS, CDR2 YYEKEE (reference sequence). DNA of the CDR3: TGTGCCAGCAGACCCGGTGATCTTTGGAACACTGAAGCTTTCTTT. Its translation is CASRPGDLWNTEAFF.

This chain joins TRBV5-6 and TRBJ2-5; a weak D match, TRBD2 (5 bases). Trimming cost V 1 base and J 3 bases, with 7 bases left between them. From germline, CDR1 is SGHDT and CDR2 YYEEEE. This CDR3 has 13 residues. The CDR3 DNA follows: TGTGCCAGCAGCTTGCAGCGGAAAGAGACCCAGTACTTC. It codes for CASSLQRKETQYF.

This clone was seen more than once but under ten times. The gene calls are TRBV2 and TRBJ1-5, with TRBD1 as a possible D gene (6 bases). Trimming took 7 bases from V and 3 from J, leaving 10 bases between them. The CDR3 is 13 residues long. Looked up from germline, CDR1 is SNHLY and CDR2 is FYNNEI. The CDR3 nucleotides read TGTGCCAGCACAGGGGATTACAATCAGCCCCAGCATTTT. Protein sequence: CASTGDYNQPQHF.

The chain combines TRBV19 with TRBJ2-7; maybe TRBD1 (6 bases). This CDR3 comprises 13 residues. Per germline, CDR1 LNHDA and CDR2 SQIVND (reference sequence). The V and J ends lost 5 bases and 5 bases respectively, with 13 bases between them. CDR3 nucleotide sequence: TGTGCCAGTAGTTGGGGGCTGAGCGACGAGCAGTACTTC. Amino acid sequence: CASSWGLSDEQYF.

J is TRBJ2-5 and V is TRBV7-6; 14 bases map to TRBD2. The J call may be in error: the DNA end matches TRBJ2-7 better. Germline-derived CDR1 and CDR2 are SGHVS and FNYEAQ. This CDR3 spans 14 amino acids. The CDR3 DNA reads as TGTGCCAGCGGGGTCGGACTAGCGGGAGGCGAGCAGTACTTC. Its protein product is CASGVGLAGGEQYF.

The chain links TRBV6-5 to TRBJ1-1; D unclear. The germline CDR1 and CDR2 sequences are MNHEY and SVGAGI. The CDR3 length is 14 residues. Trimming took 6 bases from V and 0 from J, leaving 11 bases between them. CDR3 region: CASSLRAMNTEAFF. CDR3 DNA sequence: TGTGCCAGCAGCCTTCGCGCCATGAACACTGAAGCTTTCTTT.

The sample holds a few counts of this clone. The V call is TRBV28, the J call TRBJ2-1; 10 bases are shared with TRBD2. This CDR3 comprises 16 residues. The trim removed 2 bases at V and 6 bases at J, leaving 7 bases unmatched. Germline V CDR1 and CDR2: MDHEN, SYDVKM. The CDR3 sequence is CASSLIGASGSNEQFF. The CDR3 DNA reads TGTGCCAGCAGTTTAATTGGGGCTAGCGGGAGCAATGAGCAGTTCTTC.

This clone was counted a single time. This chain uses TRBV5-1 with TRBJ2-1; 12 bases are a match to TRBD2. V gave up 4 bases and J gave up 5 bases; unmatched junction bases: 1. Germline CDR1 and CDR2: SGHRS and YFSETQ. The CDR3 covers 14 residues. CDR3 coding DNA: TGCGCCAGCAGCCTAGCGGGAGGGAACAATGAGCAGTTCTTC. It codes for CASSLAGGNNEQFF.

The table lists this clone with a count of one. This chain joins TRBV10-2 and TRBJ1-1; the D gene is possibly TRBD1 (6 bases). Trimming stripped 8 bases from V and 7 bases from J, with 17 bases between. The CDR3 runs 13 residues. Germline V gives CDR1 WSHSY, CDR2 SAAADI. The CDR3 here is CASVQGMVYEAFF. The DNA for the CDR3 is TGCGCCAGCGTACAGGGCATGGTGTATGAAGCTTTCTTT.